The sequence of this T cell receptor beta chain was determined in a study of cytomegalovirus exposure and HLA in healthy donors. Study-wide results and caveats: An analysis done earlier found most TCR beta V segments productive about 87% or about 30% of the time.

PCR primers comprised 60 Vbeta and 13 Jbeta primers. Method: immunoSEQ multiplex PCR; TCRdb's copy keeps in-frame clones and lacks some. The sample holds about 160,000 clones, about four fifths seen once. Trimming shortened V by 0 bases and J by 5 bases, and 16 bases separated the two germline ends. The CDR3 sequence is 15 residues long. Germline values: CDR1 GTSNPN, CDR2 SVGIG (reference sequence). With respect to this clone: Its antigen is still unknown.

Sequencing was performed on PBMCs. The source of this sequence is a man aged 25 to 40 in good health and CMV-seronegative. The chain links TRBV30 to TRBJ1-2, with D possibly matching TRBD1 (6 bases). The CDR3 DNA reads as TGTGCCTGGAGTGTGTCACGGGGGGCGGGGTATGGCTACACCTTC. Its protein is CAWSVSRGAGYGYTF.